The rows below give T cell receptor beta chains drawn from one sample of a study of T cell responses to AZD1222 COVID-19 vaccine. TCRdb keeps only in-frame clones here, not all; method: immunoSEQ multiplex PCR. Altogether 120,000 or so clones are present, approximately 84% being singletons, with the ten largest covering around 10%. This specimen consisted of peripheral blood, obtained on day 0 of AZD1222 vaccination. These receptors were collected from an adult in good health. CDR3s include the opening cysteine and the closing phenylalanine or tryptophan. D genes are given only for firm matches. Rows give clone size only sometimes, using once, few, many, or a class for an expanded clone.

j_gene	v_gene	abundance	d_gene	CDR3nt	CDR3aa
TRBJ1-5	TRBV7-9	NA	NA	TGTGCCAGCAGCAACGGTGGACAGCCCCAGCATTTT	CASSNGGQPQHF
TRBJ2-7	TRBV28	NA	TRBD1	TGTGCCAGCAGCCAAGGGACAGCCACCTACGAGCAGTACTTC	CASSQGTATYEQYF
TRBJ2-3	TRBV24-1	NA	NA	TGTGCCACCAGTGACTCCCCTCTCGATACGCAGTATTTT	CATSDSPLDTQYF
TRBJ2-3	TRBV7-2	NA	NA	TGTGCCAGCAGTTTTTCCCCCGGCACAGATACGCAGTATTTT	CASSFSPGTDTQYF
TRBJ2-5	TRBV24-1	NA	TRBD1	TGTGCCACCAGTGACCCACAGGGGGCAGGAGAGACCCAGTACTTC	CATSDPQGAGETQYF
TRBJ2-3	TRBV6-5	NA	NA	TGTGCCAGCAGGACTAGGTCCAGCACAGATACGCAGTATTTT	CASRTRSSTDTQYF
TRBJ2-5	TRBV28	NA	NA	TGTGCCAGCAGTCCCAGTAGCGACGGAGAGACCCAGTACTTC	CASSPSSDGETQYF
TRBJ2-3	TRBV29-1	NA	NA	TGCAGCGTTGAATGGCAGATGAGCACAGATACGCAGTATTTT	CSVEWQMSTDTQYF
TRBJ2-7	TRBV14	NA	NA	TGTGCCAGCAGCCAAGATAAACAGCCCTTCCTCAGCTCCTACGAGCAGTACTTC	CASSQDKQPFLSSYEQYF
TRBJ2-1	TRBV5-1	NA	NA	TGCGCCAGCTTCGGCAGGGGCTACAATGAGCAGTTCTTC	CASFGRGYNEQFF
TRBJ2-5	TRBV5-4	once	NA	TGTGCCAGCAGCTTTACAGAGCAAGAGACCCAGTACTTC	CASSFTEQETQYF
TRBJ2-3	TRBV24-1	NA	TRBD1	TGTGCCACCAGTGACCCGGGACAGGATAGCACAGATACGCAGTATTTT	CATSDPGQDSTDTQYF
TRBJ1-2	TRBV5-1	few	NA	TGCGCCAGCAGCTTTACGGGAGGAGGGTATGGCTACACCTTC	CASSFTGGGYGYTF
TRBJ2-5	TRBV6-5	NA	TRBD2	TGTGCCAGCATGACTAGCGGGTGGCAAGAGACCCAGTACTTC	CASMTSGWQETQYF
TRBJ2-6	TRBV7-9	NA	NA	TGTGCCAGCAGCCCTATCTTAGGTGACAGGAGCTCTGGGGCCAACGTCCTGACTTTC	CASSPILGDRSSGANVLTF
TRBJ1-6	TRBV19	NA	NA	TGTGCCAGTAGTGGGCAGAATAATTCACCCCTCCACTTT	CASSGQNNSPLHF
TRBJ1-2	TRBV27	NA	TRBD1	TGTGCCAGCAGTCTCCAACAGGGGGCGCTCCGGTATGGCTACACCTTC	CASSLQQGALRYGYTF
TRBJ1-5	TRBV28	NA	NA	TGTGCCAGCAGTTTTGGGGGTTATCAGCCCCAGCATTTT	CASSFGGYQPQHF
TRBJ1-1	TRBV2	NA	NA	TGTGCCAGCAGTAACGGCGGGTACACTGAAGCTTTCTTT	CASSNGGYTEAFF
TRBJ2-5	TRBV7-7	NA	TRBD2	TGTGCTAGCAGCCCCTCGCGGGGGGGTGAGACCCAGTACTTC	CASSPSRGGETQYF
TRBJ2-1	TRBV4-1	NA	TRBD2	TGCGCCAGCAGCCAAGGACCCAAGACTAGCGCTTCGAGGAATGAGCAGTTCTTC	CASSQGPKTSASRNEQFF
TRBJ1-5	TRBV24-1	NA	NA	TGTGCCACCAGTGATTCCAGGGGCACTGGTGGGACCCAGCATTTT	CATSDSRGTGGTQHF
TRBJ1-5	TRBV10-3	NA	NA	TGTGCCATCAGTGCTACAGGATCCAATCAGCCCCAGCATTTT	CAISATGSNQPQHF
TRBJ1-5	TRBV10-3	once	TRBD1	TGTGCCATCAGTGCCGGGACAGGGGTCGAACAGCCCCAGCATTTT	CAISAGTGVEQPQHF
TRBJ1-3	TRBV29-1	once	TRBD1	TGCAGCGCCGGGACAGGGGGAAACACCATATATTTT	CSAGTGGNTIYF
TRBJ1-1	TRBV5-4	NA	NA	TGTGCCAGCAGCCAGGACGTGGAAACTGAAGCTTTCTTT	CASSQDVETEAFF
TRBJ1-2	TRBV5-1	NA	NA	TGCGCCAGCAGGGCAGCTCTAGACTATGGCTACACCTTC	CASRAALDYGYTF
TRBJ2-1	TRBV7-3	NA	NA	TGTGCCAGCAGCTCCGTCGAGACAGAATACAATGAGCAGTTCTTC	CASSSVETEYNEQFF
TRBJ1-3	TRBV27	NA	NA	TGTGCCAGCCGCAAGACAGGAAACTCTGGAAACACCATATATTTT	CASRKTGNSGNTIYF
TRBJ2-4	TRBV5-1	NA	NA	TGCGCCAGCGCAACGGGGCAGGGGACCAAAAACATTCAGTACTTC	CASATGQGTKNIQYF
TRBJ2-7	TRBV11-2	NA	TRBD1	TGTGCCAGCAGCGAATACTTAGGGACAGGGGGGGTCTACGAGCAGTACTTC	CASSEYLGTGGVYEQYF
TRBJ2-1	TRBV2	NA	TRBD2	TGTGCCAGCAGTCGTGCAGGACTAGCGGGAGCCCTCTCCTACAATGAGCAGTTCTTC	CASSRAGLAGALSYNEQFF
TRBJ2-3	TRBV3-1/TRBV3-2	NA	TRBD2	TGTGCCAGCAGCCAAGGACTACTAGCGGGAGCCCCCGATACGCAGTATTTT	CASSQGLLAGAPDTQYF
TRBJ2-7	TRBV7-8	NA	NA	TGTGCCAGCAGCTCCTTAAGGCGCGGCCCCTACGAGCAGTACTTC	CASSSLRRGPYEQYF
TRBJ1-2	TRBV4-1	NA	NA	TGCGCCAGCAGCCAAGCTTCACAGGGTGTAGTGGGTCTCTACACCTTC	CASSQASQGVVGLYTF
TRBJ2-7	TRBV27	NA	TRBD2	TGTGCCAGCACCTCTACTAGGACTAGCGGGAGGGCAGTTTGCTACGAGCAGTACTTC	CASTSTRTSGRAVCYEQYF
TRBJ2-6	TRBV2	NA	NA	TGTGCCAGCAGTGACCCTTATGGGGCACTAGCTGGGGCCAACGTCCTGACTTTC	CASSDPYGALAGANVLTF
TRBJ2-7	TRBV29-1	NA	NA	TGCAGCGTCCTCCCTTGGGGGGGCGCGCAGTCCTACGAGCAGTACTTC	CSVLPWGGAQSYEQYF
TRBJ1-1	TRBV3-1/TRBV3-2	NA	TRBD1	TGTGCCAGCAGCCCGAGACAGGGAGCGAACACTGAAGCTTTCTTT	CASSPRQGANTEAFF
TRBJ1-2	TRBV2	NA	NA	TGTGCCAGCAGCCCCGGGACGTCTAACTATGGCTACACCTTC	CASSPGTSNYGYTF
TRBJ2-1	TRBV6-1	NA	TRBD2	TGTGCCAGCAGTGAAGTTGGCGGACCCACGGCCGGGACTAGCTACAATGAGCAGTTCTTC	CASSEVGGPTAGTSYNEQFF
TRBJ2-7	TRBV9	NA	NA	TGTGCCAGCAGCGATACAGGAAACGAGCAGTACTTC	CASSDTGNEQYF
TRBJ1-3	TRBV7-9	NA	NA	TGTGCCAGCAGCGTTATCGGACAGGGAAACACCATATATTTT	CASSVIGQGNTIYF
TRBJ2-5	TRBV18	NA	NA	TGTGCCAGCTCACAGACAGTACAAGAGACCCAGTACTTC	CASSQTVQETQYF
TRBJ1-1	TRBV6-5	few	NA	TGTGCCAGCAGTTACGGTGAAGGGCGCACTGAAGCTTTCTTT	CASSYGEGRTEAFF
TRBJ1-2	TRBV28	NA	TRBD1	TGTGCCAGCAGTACCCAGGGGGCTCCCTTTGTTGGCTACACCTTC	CASSTQGAPFVGYTF
TRBJ2-2	TRBV6-5	NA	TRBD1	TGTGCCAGCAGGCAGACAGGGACCGGGGAGCTGTTTTTT	CASRQTGTGELFF